This is a list of T cell receptor beta chains from one sample in a study of graft-versus-host responses after intestinal transplantation. Profiling relied on immunoSEQ multiplex PCR, and the TCRdb table lists in-frame clones only, not all of them. The table records approximately 89,000 clones, 90% to 95% of them present only once. These receptors' antigens are unknown. Material: unstimulated CD4+ T cells sorted from spleen or lymph node cells, obtained before intestinal transplant. The receptor set was obtained from a human donor who received an intestinal transplant. Each CDR3 is given with its conserved first and last residue. Fields, in order: D gene, V gene, clone size, CDR3 length, J gene, CDR3 DNA, CDR3 protein. A D gene is named only where the DNA matches it firmly. Clone sizes are given selectively: once, few, many, or a class where the clone is expanded.

D: TRBD2
V: TRBV15
size: .
length: 16
J: TRBJ2-2
DNA: TGTGCCACCAGCAGAATCAGCGGGAGTATCGCCGGGGAGCTGTTTTTT
CDR3: CATSRISGSIAGELFF

D: .
V: TRBV19
size: .
length: 12
J: TRBJ2-1
DNA: TGTGCCAGTAGCCAGACAGGTCATGAGCAGTTCTTC
CDR3: CASSQTGHEQFF

D: .
V: TRBV30
size: .
length: 12
J: TRBJ2-5
DNA: TGTGCCTGGGACCAGGGGGGAAAGACCCAGTACTTC
CDR3: CAWDQGGKTQYF

D: .
V: TRBV5-4
size: .
length: 15
J: TRBJ1-6
DNA: TGTGCCAGCAGCGAACAGTCCACCTGGAATTCACCCCTCCACTTT
CDR3: CASSEQSTWNSPLHF

D: .
V: TRBV7-9
size: .
length: 14
J: TRBJ2-7
DNA: TGTGCCAGCAGCTTAAAACGAGAAGTACACGAGCAGTACTTC
CDR3: CASSLKREVHEQYF

D: TRBD2
V: TRBV5-1
size: .
length: 16
J: TRBJ2-1
DNA: TGCGCCAGCAGCTCTACTCTAGCGGGTGGGTCAGATGAGCAGTTCTTC
CDR3: CASSSTLAGGSDEQFF

D: TRBD2
V: TRBV7-9
size: few
length: 15
J: TRBJ2-3
DNA: TGTGCCAGCAGCCGAACTAGCGGGGGTGCAGATACGCAGTATTTT
CDR3: CASSRTSGGADTQYF

D: TRBD1
V: TRBV4-3
size: .
length: 15
J: TRBJ1-2
DNA: TGCGCCAGCAGCCATACCGGGACAGGCCCTTATGGCTACACCTTC
CDR3: CASSHTGTGPYGYTF

D: .
V: TRBV7-9
size: few
length: 11
J: TRBJ2-7
DNA: TGTGCCAGCTCGAGTAGGAGCGAGCAGTACTTC
CDR3: CASSSRSEQYF

D: TRBD1
V: TRBV5-4
size: .
length: 12
J: TRBJ1-1
DNA: TGTGCCAGCAGCCGAGGACAGGGTGAAGCTTTCTTT
CDR3: CASSRGQGEAFF

D: TRBD2
V: TRBV5-4
size: once
length: 15
J: TRBJ2-1
DNA: TGTGCCAGCAACTCCCGGACTAGCGGGAGGGAGGTTAAGTTCTTC
CDR3: CASNSRTSGREVKFF

D: .
V: TRBV6-5
size: .
length: 14
J: TRBJ1-2
DNA: TGTGCCAGCAGGGGGACACACTCTAACTATGGCTACACCTTC
CDR3: CASRGTHSNYGYTF

D: .
V: TRBV30
size: .
length: 17
J: TRBJ1-6
DNA: TGTGCCTGGAGTGTACGCCCCGGTTGGGGGGTTAATTCACCCCTCCACTTT
CDR3: CAWSVRPGWGVNSPLHF

D: TRBD1
V: TRBV6-1
size: once
length: 15
J: TRBJ1-5
DNA: TGTGCCAGCAGTCTGACCAGGGGGAGCAATCAGCCCCAGCATTTT
CDR3: CASSLTRGSNQPQHF

D: TRBD2
V: TRBV2
size: once
length: 16
J: TRBJ2-3
DNA: TGTGCCAGCGGCGCCCCACTAGCGGGGGGGCGGGCGCCGCAGTATTTT
CDR3: CASGAPLAGGRAPQYF

D: .
V: TRBV19
size: .
length: 15
J: TRBJ1-5
DNA: TGTGCCAGTAGTCCCCAGGGGATGGGGAATCAGCCCCAGCATTTT
CDR3: CASSPQGMGNQPQHF

D: TRBD1
V: TRBV7-8
size: .
length: 14
J: TRBJ1-1
DNA: TGTGCCAGCAGCCTCCGGGACAGGGGAACTGAAGCTTTCTTT
CDR3: CASSLRDRGTEAFF

D: .
V: TRBV28
size: .
length: 10
J: TRBJ1-2
DNA: TGTGCCAGCAGCCGCGGGTACTACACCTTC
CDR3: CASSRGYYTF

D: .
V: TRBV27
size: .
length: 15
J: TRBJ2-5
DNA: TGTGCCAGCAGTCTAAATCGGGGGCGGGGGGAGACCCAGTACTTC
CDR3: CASSLNRGRGETQYF

D: TRBD1
V: TRBV5-1
size: .
length: 14
J: TRBJ1-1
DNA: TGCGCCAGCAGCGTAACAGGGGGCGCGACTGAAGCTTTCTTT
CDR3: CASSVTGGATEAFF

D: TRBD1
V: TRBV5-8
size: .
length: 14
J: TRBJ1-2
DNA: TGTGCCAGCAGCTTGGGCAGGGGGCCAAATGGCTACACCTTC
CDR3: CASSLGRGPNGYTF

D: .
V: TRBV4-3
size: .
length: 17
J: TRBJ2-3
DNA: TGCGCCAGCAGCCGGGATATTCCGGGATCTAGCACAGATACGCAGTATTTT
CDR3: CASSRDIPGSSTDTQYF

D: .
V: TRBV30
size: .
length: 15
J: TRBJ2-3
DNA: TGTGCCTGGAGTGTACCCCCCGGAGGTGGAGATACGCAGTATTTT
CDR3: CAWSVPPGGGDTQYF

D: TRBD2
V: TRBV4-2
size: .
length: 16
J: TRBJ2-1
DNA: TGTGCCAGCAGCTCAATGACTAGCGGGGATTACAATGAGCAGTTCTTC
CDR3: CASSSMTSGDYNEQFF

D: .
V: TRBV15
size: .
length: 16
J: TRBJ1-2
DNA: TGTGCCACCAGCAGAGATCTTGGGCAGGGAGGCTATGGCTACACCTTC
CDR3: CATSRDLGQGGYGYTF

D: TRBD1
V: TRBV5-1
size: .
length: 13
J: TRBJ2-7
DNA: TGCGCCAGCAGCCGGGACAGGAGCTACGAGCAGTACTTC
CDR3: CASSRDRSYEQYF

D: .
V: TRBV9
size: .
length: 17
J: TRBJ2-3
DNA: TGTGCCAGCAGCGTAGTTTCGGTTAGCGGCGAAACAGATACGCAGTATTTT
CDR3: CASSVVSVSGETDTQYF

D: .
V: TRBV5-1
size: .
length: 15
J: TRBJ1-3
DNA: TGCGCCAGCAGCCCTAAGACAGGAGCTGGAAACACCATATATTTT
CDR3: CASSPKTGAGNTIYF

D: .
V: TRBV7-9
size: .
length: 19
J: TRBJ2-6
DNA: TGTGCCAGCAGCTGGCCGGGCGCGAAACAGGGCGCCGGGGCCAACGTCCTGACTTTC
CDR3: CASSWPGAKQGAGANVLTF

D: .
V: TRBV7-8
size: .
length: 13
J: TRBJ2-7
DNA: TGTGCCAGCAGCTTAGGGACAGCCTACGAGCAGTACTTC
CDR3: CASSLGTAYEQYF

D: .
V: TRBV11-2
size: .
length: 17
J: TRBJ2-4
DNA: TGTGCCAGCAGCCCCCGAAGGGGCTCAATAGCCAAAAACATTCAGTACTTC
CDR3: CASSPRRGSIAKNIQYF

D: .
V: TRBV7-9
size: .
length: 15
J: TRBJ1-6
DNA: TGTGCCAGCAGCTTAGACACCTCCTATAATTCACCCCTCCACTTT
CDR3: CASSLDTSYNSPLHF

D: .
V: TRBV28
size: .
length: 12
J: TRBJ2-7
DNA: TGTGCCAGCAGTTTTAGGGGGTACGAGCAGTACTTC
CDR3: CASSFRGYEQYF

D: TRBD2
V: TRBV5-1
size: few
length: 15
J: TRBJ2-7
DNA: TGCGCCAGCGCGGCCGCTAGCGGGATTACCTACGAGCAGTACTTC
CDR3: CASAAASGITYEQYF

D: .
V: TRBV6-5
size: .
length: 12
J: TRBJ2-7
DNA: TGTGCCAGCAGTCCCGGGACAAGGGTAAGGTACTTC
CDR3: CASSPGTRVRYF

D: .
V: TRBV9
size: .
length: 17
J: TRBJ1-3
DNA: TGTGCCAGCAGCGTAGTACCGGGGGTGGACTCTGGAAACACCATATATTTT
CDR3: CASSVVPGVDSGNTIYF